This is a list of T cell receptor beta chains from one sample in a study of blood T cell repertoires in COVID-19. Clones were read by immunoSEQ multiplex PCR, and TCRdb kept only the in-frame ones, dropping some. The sample has about 150,000 clones; around 87% are singletons. Material: peripheral blood. The receptor set was obtained from a man aged 80 or over with acute or convalescent COVID-19. CDR3s include the opening cysteine and the closing phenylalanine or tryptophan. The D gene is left open where the match is weak. Only some rows state a clone size, as once, few, many or a class for expanded clones.

>.|.|TRBV3-1/TRBV3-2|TRBJ1-1
CASSHTGTGNTEAFF
TGTGCCAGCAGCCACACAGGGACGGGGAACACTGAAGCTTTCTTT
>TRBD2|.|TRBV9|TRBJ2-5
CASSLAGTQETQYF
TGTGCCAGCAGCCTAGCGGGGACTCAAGAGACCCAGTACTTC
>TRBD1|few|TRBV6-5|TRBJ1-1
CASTGAGGNSEAFF
TGTGCCAGCACTGGGGCAGGGGGAAACTCTGAAGCTTTCTTT
>.|.|TRBV5-4|TRBJ1-4
CASSLAGGGTNEKLFF
TGTGCCAGCAGCTTGGCCGGCGGGGGAACTAATGAAAAACTGTTTTTT
>.|.|TRBV3-1/TRBV3-2|TRBJ1-1
CASSLGFTGLTEAFF
TGTGCCAGCAGCCTCGGATTTACAGGGTTAACTGAAGCTTTCTTT
>.|.|TRBV19|TRBJ1-5
CASSGRLGQPQHF
TGTGCCAGTAGTGGGCGATTGGGTCAGCCCCAGCATTTT
>TRBD1|.|TRBV7-2|TRBJ1-5
CASSFQGQLNQPQHF
TGTGCCAGCAGCTTTCAGGGACAGCTAAATCAGCCCCAGCATTTT
>TRBD1|.|TRBV3-1/TRBV3-2|TRBJ1-2
CASGDRGGYGYTF
TGTGCCAGCGGAGACAGGGGAGGGTATGGCTACACCTTC
>.|.|TRBV19|TRBJ2-5
CASSIQGIFGETQYF
TGTGCCAGTAGTATACAGGGGATTTTCGGAGAGACCCAGTACTTC
>TRBD2|.|TRBV7-6|TRBJ2-3
CASSLALAGGTDTQYF
TGTGCCAGCAGCTTAGCCCTAGCGGGAGGCACAGATACGCAGTATTTT
>.|.|TRBV6-5|TRBJ2-7
CASTTAFGYEQYF
TGTGCCAGCACCACAGCTTTTGGCTACGAGCAGTACTTC
>TRBD1|.|TRBV5-1|TRBJ2-1
CASSPVTGYENNEQFF
TGCGCCAGCAGCCCGGTGACAGGGTATGAGAACAATGAGCAGTTCTTC
>.|.|TRBV7-2|TRBJ1-1
CASSFFLQTNTEAFF
TGTGCCAGCAGCTTCTTCTTACAGACAAACACTGAAGCTTTCTTT
>.|.|TRBV24-1|TRBJ1-2
CATSEAGGTGGSNYGYTF
TGTGCCACCAGTGAGGCCGGGGGAACAGGAGGTTCTAACTATGGCTACACCTTC
>.|.|TRBV18|TRBJ1-2
CASSPKESANYGYTF
TGTGCCAGCTCACCAAAGGAGTCAGCTAACTATGGCTACACCTTC
>TRBD1|.|TRBV11-2|TRBJ1-2
CASSPTAGTGVSYGYGYTF
TGTGCCAGCAGCCCGACCGCCGGGACAGGGGTGTCGTATGGCTATGGCTACACCTTC
>.|few|TRBV20-1|TRBJ1-2
CSVGQPYGYTF
TGCAGTGTTGGACAGCCTTATGGCTACACCTTC
>.|few|TRBV6-4|TRBJ2-3
CASSDGGRTDTQYF
TGTGCCAGCAGTGACGGGGGCCGGACAGATACGCAGTATTTT
>.|.|TRBV2|TRBJ2-6
CASMIGGTLSGANVLTF
TGTGCCAGCATGATCGGAGGGACTCTATCTGGGGCCAACGTCCTGACTTTC
>TRBD1|few|TRBV2|TRBJ2-7
CASGGQGIYEQYF
TGTGCCAGCGGGGGACAGGGGATTTACGAGCAGTACTTC
>TRBD2|.|TRBV6-5|TRBJ2-4
CASRETSGSWNIQYF
TGTGCCAGCAGGGAGACTAGCGGGAGTTGGAACATTCAGTACTTC
>.|.|TRBV2|TRBJ2-5
CASKGGGGWQYF
TGTGCCAGTAAGGGAGGTGGGGGATGGCAGTACTTC
>.|.|TRBV5-1|TRBJ2-5
CASSSNVGQETQYF
TGCGCCAGCAGCTCAAACGTCGGGCAAGAGACCCAGTACTTC
>.|.|TRBV25-1|TRBJ2-6
CASSDVTQGDLTF
TGTGCCAGCAGTGATGTGACGCAGGGTGACCTGACTTTC
>.|.|TRBV4-1|TRBJ2-7
CASSQADNPYEQYF
TGCGCCAGCAGCCAAGCTGACAATCCCTACGAGCAGTACTTC
>.|.|TRBV7-2|TRBJ1-5
CASSLGANQPQHF
TGTGCCAGCAGCTTAGGGGCGAATCAGCCCCAGCATTTT
>TRBD1|.|TRBV18|TRBJ1-1
CASSDGTGLTEAFF
TGTGCCAGCTCCGACGGGACAGGACTTACTGAAGCTTTCTTT
>TRBD1|.|TRBV19|TRBJ2-1
CASIAKDRGGIHEQFF
TGTGCCAGTATCGCCAAGGACAGGGGCGGGATCCATGAGCAGTTCTTC
>.|.|TRBV13|TRBJ1-6
CASSLGRYSPLHF
TGTGCCAGCAGCTTAGGGCGGTATTCACCCCTCCACTTT
>TRBD1|.|TRBV5-1|TRBJ2-7
CASSSGTGGGREQYF
TGCGCCAGCAGCTCCGGGACAGGGGGCGGTCGGGAGCAGTACTTC
>TRBD1|.|TRBV5-1|TRBJ1-1
CASSPDRGNTEAFF
TGCGCCAGCAGCCCGGACAGGGGGAACACTGAAGCTTTCTTT
>.|.|TRBV29-1|TRBJ2-7
CSVDLGWGGLEQYF
TGCAGCGTTGACTTGGGCTGGGGAGGTCTCGAGCAGTACTTC
>TRBD2|once|TRBV5-1|TRBJ2-1
CASSPTGLGPYNEQFF
TGCGCCAGCAGCCCAACGGGACTAGGTCCCTACAATGAGCAGTTCTTC
>.|.|TRBV13|TRBJ1-6
CASRPSGYNSPLHF
TGTGCCTCAAGACCGTCCGGGTATAATTCACCCCTCCACTTT
>.|.|TRBV18|TRBJ1-1
CASSRAGRDTEAFF
TGTGCCAGCTCACGGGCAGGGAGGGACACTGAAGCTTTCTTT
>TRBD1|.|TRBV5-1|TRBJ1-1
CASSLSPGQGAYAEAFF
TGCGCCAGCAGCTTGTCCCCGGGACAGGGGGCTTATGCTGAAGCTTTCTTT
>TRBD1|many|TRBV7-8|TRBJ2-5
CASSFQAQGTGVQETQYF
TGTGCCAGCAGCTTCCAAGCCCAGGGGACAGGGGTCCAAGAGACCCAGTACTTC
>.|.|TRBV2|TRBJ1-5
CASRSWRDQPQHF
TGTGCCAGCAGGAGTTGGAGGGATCAGCCCCAGCATTTT
>.|.|TRBV29-1|TRBJ2-5
CSANRDIETQYF
TGCAGCGCAAACAGGGATATAGAGACCCAGTACTTC
>.|.|TRBV12-3/TRBV12-4|TRBJ2-6
CASSSAGANVLTF
TGTGCCAGCAGTTCAGCTGGGGCCAACGTCCTGACTTTC
>TRBD1|.|TRBV24-1|TRBJ2-2
CATSGQGSVVGELFF
TGTGCCACCAGTGGACAGGGTTCGGTGGTCGGGGAGCTGTTTTTT
>TRBD2|.|TRBV9|TRBJ2-3
CASSARLATTDTQYF
TGTGCCAGCAGCGCTAGACTAGCGACCACAGATACGCAGTATTTT
>.|.|TRBV3-1/TRBV3-2|TRBJ2-5
CASSREGGPETQYF
TGTGCCAGCAGCCGTGAGGGGGGGCCAGAGACCCAGTACTTC
>TRBD2|.|TRBV7-2|TRBJ2-1
CASSLVGTGGPNEQFF
TGTGCCAGCAGCTTAGTAGGGACGGGAGGGCCTAATGAGCAGTTCTTC
>.|.|TRBV30|TRBJ1-2
CAWKGQPGDGYTF
TGTGCCTGGAAAGGACAACCGGGGGATGGCTACACCTTC
>TRBD1|.|TRBV18|TRBJ1-2
CASSPSSGGLGYTF
TGTGCCAGCTCACCGTCCTCAGGGGGCCTCGGCTACACCTTC
>.|few|TRBV5-5|TRBJ1-2
CASSDNAVYGYTF
TGTGCCAGCAGCGATAACGCAGTCTATGGCTACACCTTC
>TRBD1|once|TRBV12-3/TRBV12-4|TRBJ2-2
CASRQTGAGELFF
TGTGCCAGCAGGCAGACAGGGGCCGGGGAGCTGTTTTTT
>TRBD1|once|TRBV6-6|TRBJ1-2
CASSHGAGQGAVGYTF
TGTGCCAGCAGTCACGGGGCGGGACAGGGGGCTGTCGGCTACACCTTC
>.|.|TRBV3-1/TRBV3-2|TRBJ1-2
CASSPNQAGRGYTF
TGTGCCAGCAGCCCCAACCAGGCAGGGCGCGGCTACACCTTC
>.|.|TRBV7-2|TRBJ2-7
CASSLAVYEQYF
TGTGCCAGCAGCTTAGCCGTCTACGAGCAGTACTTC
>.|.|TRBV19|TRBJ1-2
CASKWRQVAGRANYGYTF
TGTGCCAGTAAATGGAGGCAGGTAGCCGGAAGAGCTAACTATGGCTACACCTTC
>TRBD1|.|TRBV7-8|TRBJ1-5
CASSFGSGQGRYQPQHF
TGTGCCAGCAGCTTCGGGTCGGGACAGGGGCGATATCAGCCCCAGCATTTT
>.|.|TRBV19|TRBJ2-1
CASSIDEGAGGTYNEQFF
TGTGCCAGTAGTATCGACGAGGGGGCAGGGGGGACCTACAATGAGCAGTTCTTC
>TRBD2|.|TRBV5-6|TRBJ2-2
CASSLGLAGTGELFF
TGTGCCAGCAGCTTGGGTCTAGCGGGCACCGGGGAGCTGTTTTTT